Included here is one T cell receptor (beta chain) sequence, with context. These data originate in a study of tumor-infiltrating lymphocytes in oesophageal squamous cell carcinoma. One entry per CDR3 protein results from TCRdb running MiXCR on the PCR reads. The profile shows under 20,000 distinct CDR3 sequences, about 43% of them singletons. This receptor was taken from a female donor with esophageal squamous cell carcinoma. The sample was normal esophageal tissue next to the tumor.

The CDR3 here is CASSLGRRNTEAFF. The CDR3 DNA follows: TGTGCCAGCAGCTTAGGGCGGCGGAACACTGAAGCTTTCTTT. V is TRBV5-6 and J is TRBJ1-1; D gene ambiguous. V was cut by 2 bases and J by 1 base, with 9 bases left in between. The length of the CDR3 is 14 residues. Per the germline V gene, CDR1 is SGHDT and CDR2 is YYEEEE.